These 6 T cell receptor beta chains were sequenced from one sample in a study of brain metastases from non-small cell lung cancer. Here immunoSEQ multiplex PCR was the method, and the copy in TCRdb shows in-frame clones only, minus some. The sample has approximately 1,200 clones; about four fifths are singletons. Sequenced input: tissue from a brain metastasis. The receptors were sampled from a donor aged 40 or over with non-small cell lung cancer.

The V gene is TRBV7-2, the J gene TRBJ1-5; no clear D. V shed 1 base and J shed 4 bases, with 11 bases lying between them. CDR3 length equals 15 residues. CDR1 SGHTA and CDR2 FQGNSA come from the germline V gene. The CDR3: CASSLGPASNQPQHF. The CDR3 bases are TGTGCCAGCAGCTTAGGACCGGCCTCAAATCAGCCCCAGCATTTT.

The rearrangement uses TRBV6-5 and TRBJ1-1; D possibly corresponds to TRBD1 (5 bases). The CDR3 covers 15 residues. Germline loops: CDR1 MNHEY, CDR2 SVGAGI. Between the trimmed V and J ends, which lost 7 bases and 1 base, there was a span of 16 bases. Here the CDR3 reads CASIPGGAGNTEAFF. DNA for the CDR3: TGTGCCAGCATCCCTGGAGGGGCCGGGAACACTGAAGCTTTCTTT.

The V gene is TRBV20-1, the J gene TRBJ2-1; D ambiguous. This CDR3 has 11 residues. V was shortened by 5 bases and J by 8 bases, with 10 bases between the two germline ends. Per the germline V gene, CDR1 is DFQATT and CDR2 is SNEGSKA (reference sequence). The CDR3 region is CSAPEYDEQFF. The CDR3 nucleotides are TGCAGTGCTCCCGAATACGATGAGCAGTTCTTC.

This sequence joins TRBV10-1 and TRBJ2-3, with D perhaps matching TRBD1 or TRBD2 (5 bases each). Germline CDR1 is WNHNN and CDR2 is SYGVQD (reference sequence). Trimming pared 4 bases from V and 5 bases from J, leaving 10 bases between. The CDR3 is 13 amino acids. Here the CDR3 DNA reads TGCGCCAGCAGTGGTCGGGGCAAAGATACGCAGTATTTT. Residues: CASSGRGKDTQYF.

Here the CDR3 DNA reads TGTGCCAGCAGCCAAGACTTCCCCGGAGGCACAGATACGCAGTATTTT. Translation gives CASSQDFPGGTDTQYF. The chain is built from TRBV3-1 (or the pseudogene TRBV3-2) and TRBJ2-3; D ambiguous. V dropped 0 bases and J dropped 1 base, with 11 bases sitting between them. The CDR3 is made up of 16 amino acids. The germline V gene encodes CDR1 LGHDT and CDR2 YNNKEL (reference sequence).

V and J are TRBV19 and TRBJ1-2; D is unclear. This CDR3 region has 15 residues. V lost 3 bases and J 0 bases, leaving 11 bases between the germline ends. Germline CDR1 and CDR2: LNHDA and SQIVND (reference sequence). CDR3 nucleotide sequence: TGTGCCAGTAGTATGGGGTCAGCGGCTAACTATGGCTACACCTTC. Its translation is CASSMGSAANYGYTF.